The rows below give T cell receptor beta chains drawn from one sample of a study of shared clonotypes between healthy human individuals. Libraries were prepared by immunoSEQ multiplex PCR; TCRdb keeps only in-frame clonotypes and omits some of them. The table lists around 2,000,000 clones, 90% to 95% of them singletons. Sequencing was done on a sample of naive CD8+ T cells from PBMCs. The receptors come from a man aged 18 to 30 in good health. Some clones in this sample may be carry-over from other donors' samples. The CDR3 runs from the conserved cysteine through the conserved F or W. A D gene is named only where the DNA matches it firmly. Size tells how often a clone was seen (once, few, many) or the class of an expanded clone, and some rows leave it out.

size: once
D: -
V: TRBV2
J: TRBJ2-1
DNA: TGTGCCAGCAGTGGAGGCGGCAGGTACAATGAGCAGTTCTTC
CDR3: CASSGGGRYNEQFF

size: -
D: TRBD1
V: TRBV7-7
J: TRBJ2-7
DNA: TGTGCCAGCAGCTCTACAGGGGGACACGAGCAGTACTTC
CDR3: CASSSTGGHEQYF

size: -
D: TRBD1
V: TRBV11-1
J: TRBJ2-1
DNA: TGTGCCAGCAGCTTACTACAGGGGAGTCGAAATGAGCAGTTCTTC
CDR3: CASSLLQGSRNEQFF

size: -
D: TRBD2
V: TRBV4-2
J: TRBJ2-2
DNA: TGTGCCAGCAGCCAGACGCCGGGACTAGCTCTTATCCCCGGGGAGCTGTTTTTT
CDR3: CASSQTPGLALIPGELFF

size: -
D: TRBD1
V: TRBV15
J: TRBJ2-1
DNA: TGTGCCACCAGCGGCCGTAGGGGGCCTAACAATGAGCAGTTCTTC
CDR3: CATSGRRGPNNEQFF

size: -
D: -
V: TRBV4-3
J: TRBJ2-7
DNA: TGCGCCAGCAGCCAAGATCGGCACCCATCCTACGAGCAGTACTTC
CDR3: CASSQDRHPSYEQYF

size: -
D: TRBD1
V: TRBV7-9
J: TRBJ1-2
DNA: TGTGCCAGCAGCCCGATGGGGACAGGAACCTATGGCTACACCTTC
CDR3: CASSPMGTGTYGYTF

size: -
D: TRBD2
V: TRBV27
J: TRBJ2-3
DNA: TGTGCCAGCAGGCCTTCGACTAGCGGCACAGATACGCAGTATTTT
CDR3: CASRPSTSGTDTQYF

size: -
D: -
V: TRBV7-9
J: TRBJ2-5
DNA: TGTGCCAGCAGCTTTAGACAAGCACAAGAGACCCAGTACTTC
CDR3: CASSFRQAQETQYF

size: -
D: -
V: TRBV6-6
J: TRBJ2-3
DNA: TGTGCCAGCAGTTTCGATCGGCGAGATACGCAGTATTTT
CDR3: CASSFDRRDTQYF

size: once
D: -
V: TRBV4-3
J: TRBJ2-4
DNA: TGCGCCAGCAGCCAAGATTTCACCCATAACATTCAGTACTTC
CDR3: CASSQDFTHNIQYF

size: -
D: TRBD2
V: TRBV19
J: TRBJ2-1
DNA: TGTGCCAGTAGTATGTTAGCGGGAGGATCTTACAATGAGCAGTTCTTC
CDR3: CASSMLAGGSYNEQFF

size: -
D: -
V: TRBV27
J: TRBJ2-2
DNA: TGTGCCAGCAGCCATGGGGGGGGCGGAGGGGAGCTGTTTTTT
CDR3: CASSHGGGGGELFF

size: -
D: -
V: TRBV28
J: TRBJ2-7
DNA: TGTGCCAGCAGTTTAACCTCAGGGAAACACGAGCAGTACTTC
CDR3: CASSLTSGKHEQYF

size: -
D: TRBD2
V: TRBV5-1
J: TRBJ2-5
DNA: TGCGCCAGCAGCTCAATGGGACTAAGAGAGACCCAGTACTTC
CDR3: CASSSMGLRETQYF

size: -
D: -
V: TRBV2
J: TRBJ2-1
DNA: TGTGCCGCAGTGAAGGGAGGTGAGCAGTTCTTC
CDR3: CAAVKGGEQFF

size: -
D: -
V: TRBV5-4
J: TRBJ2-7
DNA: TGTGCCAGCAGAGATACCGGGACCCACGCCTACGAGCAGTACTTC
CDR3: CASRDTGTHAYEQYF

size: -
D: TRBD2
V: TRBV19
J: TRBJ2-3
DNA: TGTGCCAGTAGTAACGGACTAGCGGGAGTCGCAGATACGCAGTATTTT
CDR3: CASSNGLAGVADTQYF

size: -
D: -
V: TRBV7-9
J: TRBJ1-1
DNA: TGTGCCAGCAGCCAGGGGATGAACACTGAAGCTTTCTTT
CDR3: CASSQGMNTEAFF

size: few
D: TRBD1
V: TRBV28
J: TRBJ2-7
DNA: TGTGCCAGCAGTGGGACAGGGGGTGTTTACGAGCAGTACTTC
CDR3: CASSGTGGVYEQYF

size: -
D: -
V: TRBV6-5
J: TRBJ1-4
DNA: TGTGCCAGCAGCCCGTCAGGGGAGTCGAATGAAAAACTGTTTTTT
CDR3: CASSPSGESNEKLFF

size: -
D: TRBD2
V: TRBV28
J: TRBJ2-1
DNA: TGTGCCAGCAGTTACCTAGCGGGGGGCAGCTCCTACAATGAGCAGTTCTTC
CDR3: CASSYLAGGSSYNEQFF

size: -
D: -
V: TRBV28
J: TRBJ2-7
DNA: TGTGCCAGCAGTCCGTTCGGGGGTAAAGGGGCCTACGAGCAGTACTTC
CDR3: CASSPFGGKGAYEQYF

size: -
D: -
V: TRBV6-5
J: TRBJ2-1
DNA: TGTGCCAGCAGGGCTAGCTCCCATGAGCAGTTCTTC
CDR3: CASRASSHEQFF

size: few
D: -
V: TRBV4-1
J: TRBJ1-2
DNA: TGCGCCAGCAGCCCCCCAGGAGGTGGCTACACCTTC
CDR3: CASSPPGGGYTF

size: -
D: -
V: TRBV7-9
J: TRBJ2-5
DNA: TGTGCCAGCAGCTTAACCTTGGACACAAGGGGAGAGACCCAGTACTTC
CDR3: CASSLTLDTRGETQYF

size: -
D: -
V: TRBV15
J: TRBJ1-5
DNA: TGTGCCACCAGCAGTCGAGCAGACGGAGGCGCCCAGCATTTT
CDR3: CATSSRADGGAQHF

size: once
D: -
V: TRBV9
J: TRBJ2-1
DNA: TGTGCCAGCAGCTCGGGTCTGGGGAAGTCCTACAATGAGCAGTTCTTC
CDR3: CASSSGLGKSYNEQFF

size: once
D: TRBD2
V: TRBV6-6
J: TRBJ2-1
DNA: TGTGCCAGCAGTTACAGCCCAGCGGGGTACAATGAGCAGTTCTTC
CDR3: CASSYSPAGYNEQFF

size: -
D: TRBD1
V: TRBV29-1
J: TRBJ2-1
DNA: TGCAGCGTTGGTCACAGGGGGCAGGGGCTTGACCTGTACAATGAGCAGTTCTTC
CDR3: CSVGHRGQGLDLYNEQFF

size: -
D: -
V: TRBV10-2
J: TRBJ2-3
DNA: TGCGCCAGCAGGGGGAGAGCCCGCACAGATACGCAGTATTTT
CDR3: CASRGRARTDTQYF

size: -
D: -
V: TRBV11-2
J: TRBJ2-3
DNA: TGTGCCAGCAGCCCCCGGTGGAGGCCCAGCGGAGCTAGCACAGATACGCAGTATTTT
CDR3: CASSPRWRPSGASTDTQYF

size: -
D: -
V: TRBV6-6
J: TRBJ2-1
DNA: TGTGCCAGCAGTTATGCGGCTCCCGAACTCTACAATGAGCAGTTCTTC
CDR3: CASSYAAPELYNEQFF

size: -
D: -
V: TRBV28
J: TRBJ1-5
DNA: TGTGCCAGCAGTGACGGGGCGTATAGCAATCAGCCCCAGCATTTT
CDR3: CASSDGAYSNQPQHF

size: -
D: -
V: TRBV5-1
J: TRBJ1-1
DNA: TGCGCCAGCAGCTTAGGTGGCAGGGAAGCTTTCTTT
CDR3: CASSLGGREAFF

size: -
D: TRBD2
V: TRBV7-8
J: TRBJ2-1
DNA: TGTGCCAGCAGCTTAGCCGGGGGGACTCCTAGCTCCTACAATGAGCAGTTCTTC
CDR3: CASSLAGGTPSSYNEQFF

size: -
D: -
V: TRBV6-5
J: TRBJ1-1
DNA: TGTGCCAGCAGCCAGCCCCCGGGGGCTTTCTTT
CDR3: CASSQPPGAFF

size: -
D: TRBD2
V: TRBV27
J: TRBJ2-1
DNA: TGTGCCAGCCACTGGGGCGGGAGGGGGAATGAGCAGTTCTTC
CDR3: CASHWGGRGNEQFF

size: -
D: TRBD2
V: TRBV30
J: TRBJ2-2
DNA: TGTGCCTGGAGTCGTCTAGCGGGAGGATCCGGGGAGCTGTTTTTT
CDR3: CAWSRLAGGSGELFF

size: -
D: -
V: TRBV4-1
J: TRBJ2-7
DNA: TGCGCCAGCAGCCAAACTCGAGGTGCCTTCTACGAGCAGTACTTC
CDR3: CASSQTRGAFYEQYF

size: -
D: -
V: TRBV11-3
J: TRBJ2-1
DNA: TGTGCCAGCAGCTCACAGTTCGAGGGCAATGAGCAGTTCTTC
CDR3: CASSSQFEGNEQFF

size: -
D: -
V: TRBV11-3
J: TRBJ1-1
DNA: TGTGCCAGCAGTTTAGGTGGGGAGAACACTGAAGCTTTCTTT
CDR3: CASSLGGENTEAFF

size: -
D: -
V: TRBV7-3
J: TRBJ1-5
DNA: TGTGCCAGCAGCCGAACCGGGGATCAGCCCCAGCATTTT
CDR3: CASSRTGDQPQHF

size: -
D: -
V: TRBV7-9
J: TRBJ2-3
DNA: TGTGCCAGCAGCTTAGAGGTGACAGGAATCACAGATACGCAGTATTTT
CDR3: CASSLEVTGITDTQYF

size: -
D: TRBD2
V: TRBV13
J: TRBJ2-5
DNA: TGTGCCAGCAGCCTGGGAGTAGCGGGAGTTTTAGAGACCCAGTACTTC
CDR3: CASSLGVAGVLETQYF

size: -
D: -
V: TRBV27
J: TRBJ1-5
DNA: TGTGCCAGCAGTTCCATTCCAGGGGGCAATCAGCCCCAGCATTTT
CDR3: CASSSIPGGNQPQHF

size: -
D: TRBD2
V: TRBV7-9
J: TRBJ2-1
DNA: TGTGCCAGCAGCTTAGGGACTAGCGCTTACAATGAGCAGTTCTTC
CDR3: CASSLGTSAYNEQFF

size: -
D: -
V: TRBV30
J: TRBJ1-2
DNA: TGTGCCTGGAGAGAGAGGCTGATGAACTATGGCTACACCTTC
CDR3: CAWRERLMNYGYTF

size: -
D: -
V: TRBV11-1
J: TRBJ2-7
DNA: TGTGCCAGCAGCTTTGCAGGGGCGGCCTACGAGCAGTACTTC
CDR3: CASSFAGAAYEQYF

size: -
D: -
V: TRBV28
J: TRBJ1-2
DNA: TGTGCCAGCAGTTTAGTGTCGTTTCAGGGAGTTGATGGCTACACCTTC
CDR3: CASSLVSFQGVDGYTF

size: -
D: -
V: TRBV18
J: TRBJ2-7
DNA: TGTGCCAGCTCACCAGCGGCCAACTCCTACGAGCAGTACTTC
CDR3: CASSPAANSYEQYF

size: -
D: -
V: TRBV7-3
J: TRBJ2-1
DNA: TGTGCCAGCAGCTTAACGTTCCAGGGGCATGAGCAGTTCTTC
CDR3: CASSLTFQGHEQFF